Here is one T cell receptor (beta chain) with its context. Each CDR3 protein is one row after TCRdb ran MiXCR on the PCR reads. In the table there are 5,500 to 6,500 distinct CDR3 sequences, less than 60% of which are singletons. Localized lung adenocarcinoma, a non-small cell lung cancer, affected the donors. The CDR3 consists of 15 residues. The V and J ends lost 8 bases and 5 bases respectively, with 20 bases between them. Germline CDR1 and CDR2: WNHNN and SYGVQD (reference sequence). The data were obtained in a study of CD4 and CD8 cells across lung adenocarcinoma regions. The J gene is TRBJ2-3, the V gene TRBV10-1; TRBD2 might be the D (6 bases). The receptor's source is a male donor with lung adenocarcinoma. The CD4 and CD8 labels of this study may be unreliable. The sequenced material came from CD8+ T cells from the margin of a lung tumor. CDR3 in DNA: TGCGCCAGCTTGCTGGGGGGAAAAGCCCAAGATACGCAGTATTTT. Its protein is CASLLGGKAQDTQYF.